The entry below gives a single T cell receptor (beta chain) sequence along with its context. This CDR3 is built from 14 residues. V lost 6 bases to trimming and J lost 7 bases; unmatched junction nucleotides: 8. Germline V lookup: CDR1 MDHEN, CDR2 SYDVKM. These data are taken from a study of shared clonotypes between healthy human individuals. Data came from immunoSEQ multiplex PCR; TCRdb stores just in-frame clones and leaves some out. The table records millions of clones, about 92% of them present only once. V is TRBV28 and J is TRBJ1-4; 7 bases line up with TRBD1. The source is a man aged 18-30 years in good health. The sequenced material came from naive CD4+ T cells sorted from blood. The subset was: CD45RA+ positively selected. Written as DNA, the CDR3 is TGTGCCAGCAGCCAGGGGGACGGTGCTGAAAAACTGTTTTTT. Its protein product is CASSQGDGAEKLFF.